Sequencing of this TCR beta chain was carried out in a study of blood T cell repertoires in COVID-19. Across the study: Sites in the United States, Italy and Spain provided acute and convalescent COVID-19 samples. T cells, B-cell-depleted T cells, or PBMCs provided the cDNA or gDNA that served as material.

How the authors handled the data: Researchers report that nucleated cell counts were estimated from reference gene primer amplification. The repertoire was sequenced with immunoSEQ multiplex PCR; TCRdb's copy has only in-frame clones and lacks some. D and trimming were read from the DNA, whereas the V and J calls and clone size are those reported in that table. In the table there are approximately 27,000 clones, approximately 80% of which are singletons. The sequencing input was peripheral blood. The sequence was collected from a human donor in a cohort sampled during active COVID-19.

The CDR3 sequence is CASSPIRGGPETQYF. The CDR3, as DNA: TGTGCCAGCAGTCCCATACGGGGGGGCCCGGAGACCCAGTACTTC. The rearrangement links TRBV27 to TRBJ2-5, with TRBD2 identical over 8 bases. CDR1 is MNHEY, CDR2 SMNVEV, per germline (reference sequence). CDR3 length: 15 residues. The V gene end was trimmed by 5 bases and the J gene end by 5 bases; junction bases not matched to a gene: 10.